The clone carrying this T cell receptor (beta chain) turned up a few times. The antigen is not known. The record originates from a study of cytomegalovirus exposure and HLA in healthy donors. Study-level findings and limits: Apparent HLA restriction characterized most CMV-associated TCR beta chains in a later analysis. Under 20,000 TCR beta sequences were associated with HLA alleles at 0.05 false discovery rate in a later analysis. TCR sequences were mostly rare, though some public TCRs occurred in many donors. Sequencing likely generated an artifact that appeared as a cluster of highly shared sequence variants.

The PCR was carried out with 60 Vbeta primers and 13 Jbeta primers. Assay: immunoSEQ multiplex PCR; the TCRdb copy retains only in-frame clones and omits some. The sample records some 180,000 clones, about 9% being singletons. Looked up from germline, CDR1 is LNHDA and CDR2 is SQIVND (reference sequence). Trimming shortened V by 10 bases and J by 7 bases, and 13 bases separated the two germline ends. The CDR3 covers 12 residues. Input material: PBMCs. The chain carries TRBV19 and TRBJ1-4; unclear D gene. This receptor was identified in a woman aged 25-40 years in good health and CMV-seropositive. The CDR3 is CATRDSSEKLFF. The CDR3 DNA follows: TGTGCCACCCGTGATTCGAGTGAAAAACTGTTTTTT.